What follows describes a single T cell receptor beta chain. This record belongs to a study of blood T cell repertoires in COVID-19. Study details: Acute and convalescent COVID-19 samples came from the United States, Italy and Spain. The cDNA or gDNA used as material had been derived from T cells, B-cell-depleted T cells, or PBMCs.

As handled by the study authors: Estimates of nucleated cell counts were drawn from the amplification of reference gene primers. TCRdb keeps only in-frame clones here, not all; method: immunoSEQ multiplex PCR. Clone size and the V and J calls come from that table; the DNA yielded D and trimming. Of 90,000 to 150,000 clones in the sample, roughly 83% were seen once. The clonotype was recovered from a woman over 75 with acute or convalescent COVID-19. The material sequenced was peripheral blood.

CDR3 protein: CASSLSLGAPADEQFF. The CDR3 nucleotides read TGTGCCAGCAGCTTAAGTCTGGGGGCGCCGGCAGATGAGCAGTTCTTC. V gene TRBV7-3 combines with J gene TRBJ2-1; tentatively, D is TRBD1 (6 bases). V gave up 1 base and J gave up 8 bases, with 18 bases separating them. The CDR3 length is 16 residues. CDR1 and CDR2 from the germline V gene are SGHTA and FQGTGA.